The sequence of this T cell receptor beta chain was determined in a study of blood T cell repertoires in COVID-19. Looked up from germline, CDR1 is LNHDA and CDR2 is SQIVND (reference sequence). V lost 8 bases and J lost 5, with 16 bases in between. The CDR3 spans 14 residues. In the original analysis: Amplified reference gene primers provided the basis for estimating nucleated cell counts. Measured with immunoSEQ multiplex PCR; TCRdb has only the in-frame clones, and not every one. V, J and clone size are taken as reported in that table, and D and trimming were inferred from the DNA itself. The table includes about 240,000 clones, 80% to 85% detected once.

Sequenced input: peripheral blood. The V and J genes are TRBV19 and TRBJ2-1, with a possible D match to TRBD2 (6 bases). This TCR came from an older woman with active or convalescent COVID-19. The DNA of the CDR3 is TGTGCCAGTGAGGGGAGGCAGCAACACAATGAGCAGTTCTTC. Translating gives CASEGRQQHNEQFF.